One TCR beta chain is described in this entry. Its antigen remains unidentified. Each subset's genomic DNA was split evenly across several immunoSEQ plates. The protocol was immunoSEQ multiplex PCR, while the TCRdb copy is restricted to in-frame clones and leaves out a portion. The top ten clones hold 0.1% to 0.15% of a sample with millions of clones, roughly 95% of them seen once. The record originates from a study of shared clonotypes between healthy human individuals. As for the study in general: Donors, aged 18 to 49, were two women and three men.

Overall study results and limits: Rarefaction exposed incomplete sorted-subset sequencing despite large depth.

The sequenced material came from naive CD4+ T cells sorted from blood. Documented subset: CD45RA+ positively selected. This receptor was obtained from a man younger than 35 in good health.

CDR3 loop: CASSLTGFSNQPQHF. The CDR3 DNA follows: TGCGCCAGCAGCTTGACAGGGTTTAGCAATCAGCCCCAGCATTTT. J is TRBJ1-5 and V is TRBV5-1; weak D call: TRBD1 (6 bases). V lost 1 base and J 0 bases, leaving 8 bases between the germline ends. Germline V gives CDR1 SGHRS, CDR2 YFSETQ. CDR3 length equals 15 residues.